This T cell receptor beta chain originates from a study of CD4 T cells in relation to SARS-CoV-2 and coronaviruses. Across the whole study: Negative control cultures got HIV-1 Nef peptides or no peptide. Shared crossreactive spike epitopes were mapped to their HLA restriction.

CD4+ T cells from unexposed donors were obtained before the COVID-19 pandemic (2011-2018). The cells were cultured for approximately ten days before CD4+ T cells were isolated. PBMCs were plated at a few million per well in IL-2-containing medium. The CDR3 has 13 amino acids. The V gene lost 1 base and the J gene lost 3 bases, with 7 bases spanning the gap. Per germline, CDR1 SEHNR and CDR2 FQNEAQ (reference sequence). Data came from immunoSEQ multiplex PCR; TCRdb stores just in-frame clones and leaves some out. The repertoire has some 21,000 clones, about 70% of them found once; the top ten carry 9.5% to 15%. Regarding this clone: The antigen is unknown.

The study's findings and limits: In roughly 65% of donors, memory CD4+ clonotypes crossrecognized SARS-CoV-2 and at least one common cold coronavirus spike.

Sequenced: CD4+ T cells from PBMCs, cultured in vitro. The V and J genes are TRBV7-9 and TRBJ2-7; the D gene is possibly TRBD2 (5 bases). The TCR sequence derives from a human donor in good health. The CDR3 DNA sequence: TGTGCCAGCAGCTTAGGGGAGTACTACGAGCAGTACTTC. Amino acids: CASSLGEYYEQYF.